This TCR beta chain was retrieved from a study of T-cell memory formation after mild COVID-19. On the study more broadly: TCR clustering was largely donor specific.

The CDR3 has 14 residues. J lost 9 bases, V lost 4 bases, and 8 bases had no gene match. MiXCR, applied by TCRdb to the 5' RACE reads, yields one record per CDR3 protein. This sample has 250,000 to 300,000 distinct CDR3 sequences; 15% to 20% occur once, and the top ten carry 20% to 25%. This clonotype was counted a few times. The target antigen is unknown. Study conclusions and caveats: The main location of contracting CD4+ clones was CM and EM, and that of contracting CD8+ clones was EMRA. Nothing confirmed that second-wave clones peaking on day 37 were specific for SARS-CoV-2. The study detected some responding clones in pre-infection memory, suggesting cross-reactive memory joined.

This chain uses TRBV12-3 or TRBV12-4 with TRBJ2-4; 8 bases are a match to TRBD1. This TCR was recovered from a man between 18 and 29 years old who had mild COVID-19 (a few samples of this study predate the infection). Cell type and time point are not known. Sample: PBMCs or a T cell subset sorted from them (not recorded which). The CDR3 region is CASSSGTGGFIQYF. The CDR3, as DNA: TGTGCCAGCAGTTCCGGGACAGGCGGTTTCATTCAGTACTTC.